The clone carrying this TCR beta chain showed up many times. The antigen is unknown. The sample belongs to a study of regulatory T cells in long-lasting Graves disease. Study-wide points: There was favoring of TRBV28, TRBJ1-2 and TRBJ2-5 in persistent disease.

Building the TCR beta libraries relied on iRepertoire HTBI primers, and CDR3 regions underwent Arm-PCR. TCRdb re-called the multiplex PCR reads with MiXCR, one entry per CDR3 protein. The sample has approximately 300,000 distinct CDR3 sequences; roughly 18% are singletons. V lost 4 bases to trimming and J lost 1 base, with 9 bases between them. Germline loops: CDR1 SGHRS, CDR2 YFSETQ. The CDR3 extends over 14 amino acids. The time point: newly diagnosed GD, antithyroid drugs for less than 3 months. Scientists built the TCR library using RNA that was extracted from PBMCs. This clonotype was sampled from a female donor with Graves disease. This chain links TRBV5-1 with TRBJ1-5; D is unclear. The source was peripheral blood mononuclear cells (PBMCs), collected at new diagnosis, from a patient treated with antithyroid drugs. The DNA of the CDR3 is TGCGCCAGCAGCCCCAAGACAAGCAATCAGCCCCAGCATTTT. Translating it yields CASSPKTSNQPQHF.